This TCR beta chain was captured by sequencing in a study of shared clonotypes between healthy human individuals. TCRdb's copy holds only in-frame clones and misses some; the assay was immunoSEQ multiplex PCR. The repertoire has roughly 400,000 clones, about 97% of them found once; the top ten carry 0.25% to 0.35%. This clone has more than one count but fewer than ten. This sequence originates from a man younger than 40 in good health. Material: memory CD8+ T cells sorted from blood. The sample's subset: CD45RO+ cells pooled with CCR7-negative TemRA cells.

The CDR3 loop reads CASSHRDSPNTGELFF. The CDR3 region has the DNA TGTGCCAGCAGCCACCGGGACAGCCCTAACACCGGGGAGCTGTTTTTT. V gene TRBV7-8 combines with J gene TRBJ2-2; TRBD1 agrees at 7 bases. V was clipped by 5 bases and J by 2 bases; unmatched bases: 8. The germline V gene encodes CDR1 SGHVS and CDR2 FQNEAQ. This CDR3 has 16 amino acids.